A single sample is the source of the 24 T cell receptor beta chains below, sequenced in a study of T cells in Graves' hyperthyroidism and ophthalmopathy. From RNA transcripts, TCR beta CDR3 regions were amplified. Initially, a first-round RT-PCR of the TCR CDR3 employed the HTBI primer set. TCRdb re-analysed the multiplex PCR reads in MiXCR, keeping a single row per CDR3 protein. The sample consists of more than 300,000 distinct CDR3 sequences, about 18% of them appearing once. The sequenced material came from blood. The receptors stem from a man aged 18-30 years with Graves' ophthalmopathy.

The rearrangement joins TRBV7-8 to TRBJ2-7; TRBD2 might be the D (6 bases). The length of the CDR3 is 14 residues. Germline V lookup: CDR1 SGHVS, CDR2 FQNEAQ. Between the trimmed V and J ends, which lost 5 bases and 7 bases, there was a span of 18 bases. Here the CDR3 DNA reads TGTGCCAGCAGCCCTCTGGGCGCGGCGGGGGAGCAGTACTTC. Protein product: CASSPLGAAGEQYF.

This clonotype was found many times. CDR3 nucleotide sequence: TGTGCCAGCAGTCCGGCAGGGAACTCCTACGAGCAGTACTTC. Encoded protein: CASSPAGNSYEQYF. The chain joins TRBV2 to TRBJ2-7; perhaps TRBD1 as D (5 bases). CDR1 is SNHLY, CDR2 FYNNEI, per germline. V lost 5 bases, J lost 0 bases, and 11 bases lay in between. The CDR3 covers 14 residues.

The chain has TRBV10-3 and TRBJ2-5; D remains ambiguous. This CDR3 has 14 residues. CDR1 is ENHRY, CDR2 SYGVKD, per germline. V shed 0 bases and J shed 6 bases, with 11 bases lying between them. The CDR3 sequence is CAISESSSTQTQYF. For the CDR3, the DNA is TGTGCCATCAGTGAGTCTAGTAGCACCCAGACCCAGTACTTC.

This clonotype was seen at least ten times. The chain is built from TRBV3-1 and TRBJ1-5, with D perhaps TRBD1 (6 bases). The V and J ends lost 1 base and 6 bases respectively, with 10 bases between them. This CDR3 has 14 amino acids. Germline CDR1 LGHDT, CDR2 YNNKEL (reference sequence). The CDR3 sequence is CASSQGQGFQPQHF. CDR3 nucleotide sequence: TGTGCCAGCAGCCAAGGGCAGGGGTTTCAGCCCCAGCATTTT.

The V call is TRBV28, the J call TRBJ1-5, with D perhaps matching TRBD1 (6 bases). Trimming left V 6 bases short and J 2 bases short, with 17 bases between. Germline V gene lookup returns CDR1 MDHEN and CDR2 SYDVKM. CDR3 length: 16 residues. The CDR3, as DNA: TGTGCCAGCAGCCTAGAAAGACAGGCAGGCAATCAGCCCCAGCATTTT. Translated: CASSLERQAGNQPQHF.

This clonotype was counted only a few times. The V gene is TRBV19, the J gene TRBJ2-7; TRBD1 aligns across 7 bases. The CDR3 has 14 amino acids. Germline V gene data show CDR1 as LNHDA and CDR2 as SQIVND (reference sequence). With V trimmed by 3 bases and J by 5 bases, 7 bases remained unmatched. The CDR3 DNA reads TGTGCCAGTAGTATTTCAGGGGGTATCGACGAGCAGTACTTC. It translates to CASSISGGIDEQYF.

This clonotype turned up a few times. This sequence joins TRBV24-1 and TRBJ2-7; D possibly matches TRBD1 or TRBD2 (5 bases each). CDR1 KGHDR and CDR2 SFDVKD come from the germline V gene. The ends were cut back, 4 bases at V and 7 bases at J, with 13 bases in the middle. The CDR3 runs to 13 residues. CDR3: CATSDTGTLEQYF. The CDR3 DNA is TGTGCCACCAGTGACACCGGGACGCTGGAGCAGTACTTC.

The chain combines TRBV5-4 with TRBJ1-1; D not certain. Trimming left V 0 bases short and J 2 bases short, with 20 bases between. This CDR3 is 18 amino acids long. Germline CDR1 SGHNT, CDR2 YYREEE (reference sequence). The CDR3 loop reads CASSLGSLPRAENTEAFF. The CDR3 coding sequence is TGTGCCAGCAGCTTGGGGTCGTTGCCCCGGGCAGAAAACACTGAAGCTTTCTTT.

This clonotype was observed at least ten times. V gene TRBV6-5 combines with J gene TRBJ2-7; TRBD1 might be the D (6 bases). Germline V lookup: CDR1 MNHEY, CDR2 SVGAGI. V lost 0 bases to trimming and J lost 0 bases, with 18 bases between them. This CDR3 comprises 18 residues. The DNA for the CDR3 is TGTGCCAGCAGTTACTCAACCCCGGGACACTCGAGCTCCTACGAGCAGTACTTC. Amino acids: CASSYSTPGHSSSYEQYF.

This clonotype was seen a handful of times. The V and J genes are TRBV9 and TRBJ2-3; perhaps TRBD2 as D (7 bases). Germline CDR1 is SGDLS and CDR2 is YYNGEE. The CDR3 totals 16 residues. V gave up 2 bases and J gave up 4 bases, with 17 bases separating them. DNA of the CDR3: TGTGCCAGCAGCGTTGATGCCCGGGGGGCTCCAGATACGCAGTATTTT. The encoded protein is CASSVDARGAPDTQYF.

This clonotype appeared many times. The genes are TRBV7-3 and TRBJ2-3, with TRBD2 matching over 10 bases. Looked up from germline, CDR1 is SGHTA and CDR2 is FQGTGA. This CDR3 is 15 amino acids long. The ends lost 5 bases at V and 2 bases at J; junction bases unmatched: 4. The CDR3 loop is CASSASGGVTDTQYF. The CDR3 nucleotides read TGTGCCAGCAGCGCAAGCGGGGGGGTCACAGATACGCAGTATTTT.

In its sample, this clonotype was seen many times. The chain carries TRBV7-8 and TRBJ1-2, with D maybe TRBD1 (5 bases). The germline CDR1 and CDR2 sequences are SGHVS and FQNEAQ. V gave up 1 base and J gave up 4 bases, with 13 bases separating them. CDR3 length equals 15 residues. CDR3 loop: CASSLGLGQPYGYTF. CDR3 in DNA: TGTGCCAGCAGCTTAGGATTAGGACAACCCTATGGCTACACCTTC.

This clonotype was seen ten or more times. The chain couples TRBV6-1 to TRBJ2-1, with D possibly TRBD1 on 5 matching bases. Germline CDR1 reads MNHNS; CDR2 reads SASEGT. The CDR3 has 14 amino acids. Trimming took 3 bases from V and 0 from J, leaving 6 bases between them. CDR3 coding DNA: TGTGCCAGCAGTGATGGGGCCTCCTACAATGAGCAGTTCTTC. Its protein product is CASSDGASYNEQFF.

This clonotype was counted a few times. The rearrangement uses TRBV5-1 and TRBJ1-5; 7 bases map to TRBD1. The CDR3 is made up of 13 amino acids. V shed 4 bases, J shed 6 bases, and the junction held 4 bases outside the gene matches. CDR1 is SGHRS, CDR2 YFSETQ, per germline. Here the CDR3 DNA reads TGCGCCAGCAGCGAGGGACAGTTTCAGCCCCAGCATTTT. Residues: CASSEGQFQPQHF.

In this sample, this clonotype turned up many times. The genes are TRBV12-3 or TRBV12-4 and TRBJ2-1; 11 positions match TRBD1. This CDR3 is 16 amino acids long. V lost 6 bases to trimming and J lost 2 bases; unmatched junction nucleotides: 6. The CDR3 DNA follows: TGTGCCAGCAGACCTTCGGGACAGGGGGCCTACAATGAGCAGTTCTTC. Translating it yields CASRPSGQGAYNEQFF.

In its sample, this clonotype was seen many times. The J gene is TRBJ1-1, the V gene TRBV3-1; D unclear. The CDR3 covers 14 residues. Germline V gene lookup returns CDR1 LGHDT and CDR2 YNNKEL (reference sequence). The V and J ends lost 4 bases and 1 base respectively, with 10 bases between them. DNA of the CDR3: TGTGCCAGCAGCCCGATACGGGAGAACACTGAAGCTTTCTTT. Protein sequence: CASSPIRENTEAFF. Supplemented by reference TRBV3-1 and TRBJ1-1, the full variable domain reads DTAVSQTPKYLVTQMGNDKSIKCEQNLGHDTMYWYKQDSKKFLKIMFSYNNKELIINETVPNRFSPKSPDKAHLNLHINSLELGDSAVYFCASSPIRENTEAFFGQGTRLTVV.

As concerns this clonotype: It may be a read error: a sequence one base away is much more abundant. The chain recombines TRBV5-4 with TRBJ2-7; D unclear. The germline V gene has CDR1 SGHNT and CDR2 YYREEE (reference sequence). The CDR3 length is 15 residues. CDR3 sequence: CASGLPGAVSYEQYF. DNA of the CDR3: TGTGCCAGCGGCTTGCCGGGTGCAGTTTCCTACGAGCAGTACTTC.

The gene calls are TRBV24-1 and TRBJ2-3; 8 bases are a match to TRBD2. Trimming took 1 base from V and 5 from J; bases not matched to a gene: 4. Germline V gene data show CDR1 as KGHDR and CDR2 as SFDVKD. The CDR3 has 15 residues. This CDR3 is CATSDFGGGKDTQYF. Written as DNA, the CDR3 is TGTGCCACCAGTGATTTCGGCGGGGGGAAAGATACGCAGTATTTT.

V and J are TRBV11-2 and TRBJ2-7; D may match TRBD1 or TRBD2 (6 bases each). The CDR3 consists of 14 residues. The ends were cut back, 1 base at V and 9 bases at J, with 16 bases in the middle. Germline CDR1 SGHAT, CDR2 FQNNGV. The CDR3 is CASSLGTGAPGQYF. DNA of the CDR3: TGTGCCAGCAGCTTAGGAACGGGGGCCCCCGGGCAGTACTTC.

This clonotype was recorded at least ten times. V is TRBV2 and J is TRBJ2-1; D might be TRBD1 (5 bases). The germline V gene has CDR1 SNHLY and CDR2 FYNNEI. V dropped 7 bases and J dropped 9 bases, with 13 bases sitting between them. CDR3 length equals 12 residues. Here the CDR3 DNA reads TGTGCCAGCACCCCCGTGGGGCCTGAGCAGTTCTTC. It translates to CASTPVGPEQFF.

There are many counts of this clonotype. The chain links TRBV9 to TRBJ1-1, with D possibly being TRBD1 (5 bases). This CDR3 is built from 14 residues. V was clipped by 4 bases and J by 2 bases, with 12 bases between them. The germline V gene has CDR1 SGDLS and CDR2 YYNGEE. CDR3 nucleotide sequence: TGTGCCAGCAGCCGGGGGAGGGTTAACACTGAAGCTTTCTTT. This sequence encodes CASSRGRVNTEAFF.

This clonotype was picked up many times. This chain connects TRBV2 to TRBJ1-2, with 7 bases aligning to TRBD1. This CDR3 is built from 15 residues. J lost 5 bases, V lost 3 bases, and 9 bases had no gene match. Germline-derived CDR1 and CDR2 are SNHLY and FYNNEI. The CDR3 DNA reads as TGTGCCAGCAGTGAGGGCGAGGGGGCTCGGTATGGCTACACCTTC. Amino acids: CASSEGEGARYGYTF.

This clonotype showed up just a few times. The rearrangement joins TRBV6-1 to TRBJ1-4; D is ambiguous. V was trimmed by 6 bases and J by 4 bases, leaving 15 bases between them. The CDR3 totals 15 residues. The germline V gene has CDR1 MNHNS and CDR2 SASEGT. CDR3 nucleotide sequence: TGTGCCAGCAGCCAGCGGGGAAAGGGTAATGAAAAACTGTTTTTT. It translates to CASSQRGKGNEKLFF.

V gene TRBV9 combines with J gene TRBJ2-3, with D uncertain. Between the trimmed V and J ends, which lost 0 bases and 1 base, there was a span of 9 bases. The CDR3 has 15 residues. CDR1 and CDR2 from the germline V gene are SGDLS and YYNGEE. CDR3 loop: CASSVGTLGTDTQYF. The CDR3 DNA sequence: TGTGCCAGCAGCGTAGGGACCCTTGGCACAGATACGCAGTATTTT.